These 25 T cell receptor beta chains came from one sample sequenced in a study of technical replicates of blood from a handful of donors. Clones were read by immunoSEQ multiplex PCR, and TCRdb kept only the in-frame ones, dropping some. The table lists some 74,000 clones, 70% to 90% of them singletons. Sequenced material: T cells isolated from PBMCs. The receptor set was obtained from a human donor in good health.

This sequence joins TRBV5-6 and TRBJ2-7; D uncertain. The germline V gene encodes CDR1 SGHDT and CDR2 YYEEEE. The length of the CDR3 is 14 residues. Trimming removed 1 base at V and 0 bases at J, with 8 bases between. As DNA, the CDR3 is TGTGCCAGCAGCTTGATAGTTAGCTCCTACGAGCAGTACTTC. Protein: CASSLIVSSYEQYF.

This chain links TRBV6-5 with TRBJ1-2; no firm D call. Germline V lookup: CDR1 MNHEY, CDR2 SVGAGI. V lost 0 bases, J lost 1 base, and 9 bases lay in between. This CDR3 is 15 amino acids long. Written as DNA, the CDR3 is TGTGCCAGCAGTTACTCGCGAAACAGTAACTATGGCTACACCTTC. Protein sequence: CASSYSRNSNYGYTF.

V usage is TRBV5-4 and J usage is TRBJ2-7, with 10 positions matching TRBD2. The J segment lost 6 bases and the V segment lost 3 bases, leaving 6 bases of the junction unmatched. The V gene's germline CDR1 is SGHNT and CDR2 YYREEE (reference sequence). The CDR3 loop spans 14 amino acids. DNA of the CDR3: TGTGCCAGCAGCTCATCTAGCGGGAGCGGCGAGCAGTACTTC. Amino acid sequence: CASSSSSGSGEQYF.

A single count supports this clone. This CDR3 is CASSLDQGETQYF. CDR3 nucleotides: TGTGCCAGCAGCTTGGACCAGGGAGAGACCCAGTACTTC. The chain is built from TRBV5-6 and TRBJ2-5; D is perhaps TRBD1 (5 bases). V gave up 0 bases and J gave up 4 bases, with 7 bases separating them. There are 13 residues in the CDR3. The V gene's germline CDR1 is SGHDT and CDR2 YYEEEE.

CDR3 region: CASSSSNVADTQYF. The CDR3 bases are TGCGCCAGCAGCTCAAGTAACGTAGCAGATACGCAGTATTTT. V usage is TRBV5-1 and J usage is TRBJ2-3; D gene unclear. The CDR3 is 14 residues long. The germline CDR1 and CDR2 sequences are SGHRS and YFSETQ. V shed 3 bases and J shed 4 bases, with 12 bases lying between them.

The chain uses TRBV6-4 and TRBJ1-1; TRBD1 is a possible D gene (6 bases). This CDR3 contains 13 residues. Trimming cost V 3 bases and J 10 bases, with 15 bases left between them. The germline gives CDR1 MRHNA, CDR2 SNTAGT. In DNA, the CDR3 is TGTGCCAGCAGTGAAGAACAGGGTTTTGCAGCTTTCTTT. Encoded protein: CASSEEQGFAAFF.

The chain is built from TRBV5-6 and TRBJ1-5; 9 bases align to TRBD1. Germline CDR1 and CDR2: SGHDT and YYEEEE. This CDR3 comprises 14 residues. The V and J ends lost 3 bases and 9 bases, in that order; junction bases with no gene match: 7. In DNA form, the CDR3 reads TGTGCCAGCAGCTCTAGGGACAGGGAAATGCCCCAGCATTTT. This codes for CASSSRDREMPQHF.

This chain uses TRBV9 with TRBJ2-5; a possible D gene is TRBD1 (6 bases). Trimming took 2 bases from V and 5 from J, leaving 16 bases between them. The V gene's germline CDR1 is SGDLS and CDR2 YYNGEE. The CDR3 runs to 15 residues. Here the CDR3 reads CASSVQDSAVETQYF. In DNA form, the CDR3 reads TGTGCCAGCAGCGTCCAGGACAGCGCGGTGGAGACCCAGTACTTC. Complete variable domain (other parts from reference TRBV9 and TRBJ2-5): DSGVTQTPKHLITATGQRVTLRCSPRSGDLSVYWYQQSLDQGLQFLIQYYNGEERAKGNILERFSAQQFPDLHSELNLSSLELGDSALYFCASSVQDSAVETQYFGPGTRLLVL.

The rearrangement uses TRBV28 and TRBJ2-5; D is ambiguous. The V end was cut by 1 base, the J end by 3 bases, with 9 bases between. The germline CDR1 and CDR2 sequences are MDHEN and SYDVKM. The CDR3 is 14 residues long. CDR3 region: CASSLYTVKETQYF. CDR3 coding DNA: TGTGCCAGCAGTTTATATACGGTTAAAGAGACCCAGTACTTC.

This clone was recorded once. CDR3 in DNA: TGTGCCAGCAGCTTAACAGGGGGCGAGGCTGAAGCTTTCTTT. Translating gives CASSLTGGEAEAFF. V and J are TRBV21-1 and TRBJ1-1; the table's D call of TRBD1 was not tested on the DNA. TRBV21-1 is a known pseudogene. The CDR3 runs 14 residues.

Concerning this clone: Other DNA sequences in this sample translate to the same CDR3. The rearrangement joins TRBV27 to TRBJ2-5; D remains unclear. Germline values: CDR1 MNHEY, CDR2 SMNVEV (reference sequence). This CDR3 has 13 amino acids. Trimming took 3 bases from V and 2 from J, leaving 7 bases between them. CDR3 region: CASSFLRQETQYF. As DNA, the CDR3 is TGTGCCAGCAGTTTTTTACGGCAAGAGACCCAGTACTTC.

The chain joins TRBV29-1 to TRBJ1-2, with a weak D call TRBD1 (6 bases). There are 12 residues in the CDR3. CDR1 SQVTM and CDR2 ANQGSEA come from the germline V gene. V was clipped by 3 bases and J by 5 bases, with 10 bases between them. CDR3 in amino acids: CSVDKGQYGYTF. CDR3 in DNA: TGCAGCGTTGATAAAGGACAGTATGGCTACACCTTC.

This clone has a handful of counts. This chain joins TRBV11-2 and TRBJ2-7; 7 nucleotides agree with TRBD1. Germline CDR1 reads SGHAT; CDR2 reads FQNNGV. This CDR3 spans 15 amino acids. The V segment lost 5 bases and the J segment 3 bases; nucleotides outside the gene matches: 10. CDR3 in DNA: TGTGCCAGCAGCCACGTTTCAGGGGACAGCTACGAGCAGTACTTC. Translated, it gives CASSHVSGDSYEQYF.

The chain links TRBV28 to TRBJ2-3; a possible D gene is TRBD1 (6 bases). V was trimmed by 3 bases and J by 0 bases, leaving 10 bases between them. The germline CDR1 and CDR2 sequences are MDHEN and SYDVKM. There are 15 residues in the CDR3. DNA of the CDR3: TGTGCCAGCAGTTTGGGGGCGGCTAGCACAGATACGCAGTATTTT. Translating gives CASSLGAASTDTQYF.

For the CDR3, the DNA is TGTGCCATCAGTGAGTCGGGACAGGGGAAAGGCGGCTACACCTTC. Translating it yields CAISESGQGKGGYTF. The chain carries TRBV10-3 and TRBJ1-2; 10 bases match TRBD1. The CDR3 spans 15 residues. With V trimmed by 0 bases and J by 8 bases, 6 bases remained unmatched. Germline values: CDR1 ENHRY, CDR2 SYGVKD.

V gene TRBV7-2 combines with J gene TRBJ2-7, with 7 nucleotides matching TRBD2. The CDR3 has 14 amino acids. V was pared by 1 base and J by 2 bases, with 2 bases of the junction left unmatched. Looked up from germline, CDR1 is SGHTA and CDR2 is FQGNSA. The CDR3 spells CASSLEAGTYEQYF. The CDR3 region has the DNA TGTGCCAGCAGCTTAGAAGCGGGAACCTACGAGCAGTACTTC.

V gene TRBV2 combines with J gene TRBJ2-7, with D unresolved. The CDR3 is made up of 10 amino acids. CDR1 and CDR2 (germline): SNHLY, FYNNEI. V was cut by 7 bases and J by 7 bases, with 8 bases left in between. The CDR3 DNA reads TGTGCCAGCAACTCGGGTGAGCAGTACTTC. This sequence encodes CASNSGEQYF.

The chain combines TRBV25-1 with TRBJ2-2; the match to TRBD2 covers 10 bases. This CDR3 contains 16 residues. Germline V gives CDR1 MGHDK, CDR2 SYGVNS. V was clipped by 6 bases and J by 4 bases; unmatched bases: 8. CDR3 in amino acids: CASRDERLAGTGELFF. CDR3 coding DNA: TGTGCCAGCAGAGACGAAAGACTAGCGGGCACCGGGGAGCTGTTTTTT.

The chain recombines TRBV29-1 with TRBJ2-7, with a tentative D call TRBD1 (6 bases). V dropped 7 bases and J dropped 7 bases, with 14 bases sitting between them. From germline, CDR1 is SQVTM and CDR2 ANQGSEA. The CDR3 extends over 11 amino acids. CDR3 loop: CSGRQAEEQYF. In DNA, the CDR3 is TGCAGCGGGAGACAGGCGGAGGAGCAGTACTTC.

The chain uses TRBV6-6 and TRBJ1-5, with D unclear. There are 14 residues in the CDR3. Germline V gene sequence: CDR1 MNHNY, CDR2 SVGAGI (reference sequence). V lost 0 bases to trimming and J lost 4 bases, with 7 bases between them. The CDR3 reads CASSYSAKNQPQHF. The CDR3 DNA is TGTGCCAGCAGTTACTCGGCCAAAAATCAGCCCCAGCATTTT.

This chain links TRBV7-2 with TRBJ1-4; 7 bases align to TRBD1. V dropped 7 bases and J dropped 8; count of bases not matched to a gene: 13. Germline V CDR1 and CDR2: SGHTA, FQGNSA. This CDR3 has 15 residues. The CDR3 nucleotides are TGTGCCAGCAACCAACAGACAGGGATCGGGGAAAAACTGTTTTTT. It yields the protein CASNQQTGIGEKLFF. Full variable domain (missing parts from reference TRBV7-2 and TRBJ1-4): GAGVSQSPSNKVTEKGKDVELRCDPISGHTALYWYRQSLGQGLEFLIYFQGNSAPDKSGLPSDRFSAERTGGSVSTLTIQRTQQEDSAVYLCASNQQTGIGEKLFFGSGTQLSVL.

The V gene is TRBV19, the J gene TRBJ2-3, with D unclear. V lost 5 bases, J lost 4 bases, and 7 bases lay in between. Looked up from germline, CDR1 is LNHDA and CDR2 is SQIVND (reference sequence). The CDR3 has 12 residues. CDR3 residues: CASSRSSDTQYF. The CDR3 DNA reads as TGTGCCAGTAGTCGGAGCTCAGATACGCAGTATTTT.

The chain is built from TRBV27 and TRBJ2-1; no clear D gene. CDR3 size: 14 residues. Trimming left V 7 bases short and J 3 bases short, with 13 bases between. CDR1 and CDR2 (germline): MNHEY, SMNVEV (reference sequence). CDR3 bases: TGTGCCAGCAAGGCGCTGGCTAGCTACAATGAGCAGTTCTTC. It encodes CASKALASYNEQFF.

The chain combines TRBV11-2 with TRBJ2-7; possibly TRBD2 for D (6 bases). Germline V CDR1 and CDR2: SGHAT, FQNNGV. Trimming pared 3 bases from V and 6 bases from J, leaving 21 bases between. CDR3 length: 16 residues. CDR3 nucleotide sequence: TGTGCCAGCAGCTTGCCCAGCGGGCTGCTTTACTCCGAGCAGTACTTC. It yields the protein CASSLPSGLLYSEQYF.

The rearrangement links TRBV7-6 to TRBJ2-7, with a weak D call TRBD2 (5 bases). The CDR3 sequence is 12 residues long. Trimming shortened V by 5 bases and J by 3 bases, and 8 bases separated the two germline ends. The V gene's germline CDR1 is SGHVS and CDR2 FNYEAQ. CDR3 sequence (DNA): TGTGCCAGCAGCCGGGCGGGCTACGAGCAGTACTTC. Protein: CASSRAGYEQYF.